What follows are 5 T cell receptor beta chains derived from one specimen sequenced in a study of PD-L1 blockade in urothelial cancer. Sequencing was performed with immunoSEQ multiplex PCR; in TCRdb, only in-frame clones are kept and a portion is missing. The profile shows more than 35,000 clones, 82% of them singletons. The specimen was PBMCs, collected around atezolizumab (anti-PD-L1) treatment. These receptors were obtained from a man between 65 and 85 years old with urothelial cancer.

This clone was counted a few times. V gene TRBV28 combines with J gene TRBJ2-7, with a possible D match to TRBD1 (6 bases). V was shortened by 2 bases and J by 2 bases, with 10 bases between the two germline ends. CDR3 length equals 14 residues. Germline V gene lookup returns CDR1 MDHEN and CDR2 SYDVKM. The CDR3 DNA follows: TGTGCCAGCAGTTTAACAGGGACAACCTACGAGCAGTACTTC. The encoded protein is CASSLTGTTYEQYF.

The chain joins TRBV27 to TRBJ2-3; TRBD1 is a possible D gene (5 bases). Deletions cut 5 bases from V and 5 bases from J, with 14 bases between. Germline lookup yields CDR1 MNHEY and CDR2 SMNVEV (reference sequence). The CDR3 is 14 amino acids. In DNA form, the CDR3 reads TGTGCCAGCAGTCCAGGGCTCCTTGGAGATACGCAGTATTTT. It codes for CASSPGLLGDTQYF.

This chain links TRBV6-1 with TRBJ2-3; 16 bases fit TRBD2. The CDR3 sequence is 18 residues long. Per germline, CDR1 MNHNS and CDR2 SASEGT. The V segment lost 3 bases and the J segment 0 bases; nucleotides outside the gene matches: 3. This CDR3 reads CASSEGLAGGPSTDTQYF. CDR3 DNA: TGTGCCAGCAGTGAGGGACTAGCGGGGGGGCCTAGCACAGATACGCAGTATTTT.

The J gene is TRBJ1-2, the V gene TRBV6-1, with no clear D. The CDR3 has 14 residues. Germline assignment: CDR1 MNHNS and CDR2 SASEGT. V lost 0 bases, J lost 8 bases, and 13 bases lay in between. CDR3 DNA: TGTGCCAGCAGTGAAGCGGGAGGCCTGAACGGCTACACCTTC. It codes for CASSEAGGLNGYTF.

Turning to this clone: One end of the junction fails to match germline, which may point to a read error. The CDR3 nucleotides are TGTGCCAGCAACGTACAGGGGGCTGAAGCTTTCTTT. It codes for CASNVQGAEAFF. The J gene is TRBJ1-1, the V gene TRBV9; 8 bases are a match to TRBD1. The CDR3 consists of 12 residues. Germline V gene sequence: CDR1 SGDLS, CDR2 YYNGEE.